The 6 T cell receptor beta chains listed next were all sequenced from one sample in a study of blood T cells in healthy people across ages. A second PCR, run for roughly 7 to 11 cycles, used a sample-barcoded 5' primer plus a J-beta primer mix. TCRdb redid the calling of the 5' RACE reads with MiXCR, one entry per CDR3 protein. The table has fewer than 2,000,000 distinct CDR3 sequences, roughly 32% seen once; the top ten hold about 11%. The sequencing input was blood. The origin of the receptors is a woman aged 25 to 39 in good health.

This clonotype was picked up a small number of times. The chain employs TRBV6-2 or TRBV6-3 and TRBJ2-5, with D possibly matching TRBD2 (5 bases). The CDR3 extends over 14 amino acids. Germline lookup yields CDR1 MNHEY and CDR2 SVGEGT. Trimming removed 6 bases from V and 5 bases from J, with 16 bases in between. In nucleotides, the CDR3 is TGTGCCAGCAGCCCCTGGCGGGTAGGGGAGACCCAGTACTTC. Its translation is CASSPWRVGETQYF.

This clonotype was seen more than once but under ten times. Relative to the germline gene, one junction end is altered; a read error may explain this. This sequence joins TRBV7-9 and TRBJ1-5; D might be TRBD1 (6 bases). This CDR3 region has 18 residues. Germline CDR1 and CDR2: SEHNR and FQNEAQ (reference sequence). CDR3 nucleotide sequence: TGTGCTAGCAGCTTAGGGCAGGGGCCTGGAGGTGGCAATCAGCCCCAGCATTTT. Its protein is CASSLGQGPGGGNQPQHF.

This clonotype was recorded once. This sequence joins TRBV2 and TRBJ2-5, with a possible D match to TRBD1 (5 bases). The CDR3 extends over 12 amino acids. V lost 10 bases, J lost 2 bases, and 11 bases lay in between. Germline assignment: CDR1 SNHLY and CDR2 FYNNEI. The CDR3 DNA follows: TGTGCCAACAGGCGGCGGCAAGAGACCCAGTACTTC. Translation: CANRRRQETQYF.

The J gene is TRBJ2-1, the V gene TRBV10-3, with 11 bases lining up with TRBD2. CDR1 is ENHRY, CDR2 SYGVKD, per germline. Losses at the gene ends were 0 bases for V and 15 bases for J; bases not matched to a gene: 4. The CDR3 sequence is 13 residues long. The CDR3 coding sequence is TGTGCCATCAGTGAGTCAACTAGCGGGAGTACGTTCTTC. Translated: CAISESTSGSTFF.

This clonotype was observed a few times. The chain combines TRBV6-5 with TRBJ1-5, with a possible D match to TRBD1 (5 bases). CDR3 length: 14 amino acids. Germline V lookup: CDR1 MNHEY, CDR2 SVGAGI. V lost 5 bases, J lost 3 bases, and 11 bases lay in between. CDR3 region: CASSGQGPNQPQHF. CDR3 in DNA: TGTGCCAGCAGTGGGCAGGGCCCCAATCAGCCCCAGCATTTT.

This clonotype was seen many times. The chain combines TRBV27 with TRBJ2-7; possible D gene TRBD1, 5 bases. The CDR3 has 13 amino acids. CDR1 is MNHEY and CDR2 is SMNVEV in the germline V gene (reference sequence). V was shortened by 6 bases and J by 3 bases, with 12 bases between the two germline ends. The CDR3 reads CASSPDSFYEQYF. The DNA of the CDR3 is TGTGCCAGCAGCCCCGACAGTTTCTACGAGCAGTACTTC.